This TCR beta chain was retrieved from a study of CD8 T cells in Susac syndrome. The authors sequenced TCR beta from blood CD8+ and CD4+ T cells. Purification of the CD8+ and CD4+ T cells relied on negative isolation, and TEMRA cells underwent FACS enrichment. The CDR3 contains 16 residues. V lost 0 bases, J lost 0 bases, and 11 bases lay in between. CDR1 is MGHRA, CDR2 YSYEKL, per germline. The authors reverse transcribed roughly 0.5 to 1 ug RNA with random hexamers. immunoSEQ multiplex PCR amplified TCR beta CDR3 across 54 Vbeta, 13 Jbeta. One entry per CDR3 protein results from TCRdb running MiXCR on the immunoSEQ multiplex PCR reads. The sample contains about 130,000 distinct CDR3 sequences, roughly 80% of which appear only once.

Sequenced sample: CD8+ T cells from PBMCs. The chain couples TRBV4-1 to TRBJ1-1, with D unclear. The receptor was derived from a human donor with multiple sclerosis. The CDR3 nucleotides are TGCGCCAGCAGCCAAGATCGGAGGGTGATGAACACTGAAGCTTTCTTT. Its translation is CASSQDRRVMNTEAFF.